This T cell receptor (beta chain) was documented in a study of CD8 T cells in ankylosing spondylitis. This clonotype was observed at least ten times. Its antigen is unknown. This CDR3 spans 14 amino acids. The J segment lost 2 bases and the V segment lost 2 bases, leaving 0 bases of the junction unmatched. In germline, CDR1 is MNHEY, CDR2 SMNVEV (reference sequence). Quantitative 5'-RACE with molecular barcodes was used to make the TCR beta libraries. TCRdb itself ran the 5' RACE reads through MiXCR, one entry per CDR3 protein. The data show roughly 230,000 distinct CDR3 sequences, with about 18% seen just once and approximately 32% held by the top ten. Study results and limitations: Disease-linked clones bore a CD8+ phenotype and were relatively rare in peripheral blood. Seemingly distinctive of ankylosing spondylitis blood was a TCR beta motif formed by eight highly homologous variants.

Source material: blood, either unsorted or a sorted T cell fraction (not recorded which). The rearrangement joins TRBV27 to TRBJ1-3; 7 bases are a match to TRBD1. This receptor was obtained from a male donor with ankylosing spondylitis or in good health (not recorded which). CDR3: CASSLTGAGNTIYF. CDR3 coding DNA: TGTGCCAGCAGTTTAACAGGGGCTGGAAACACCATATATTTT.